These 29 T cell receptor beta chains were sequenced from one sample in a study of naive and memory T cell subsets. An equimolar mix of two oligonucleotides served as the beta constant-region primer for TRBC1 and TRBC2. TCRdb re-called the UMI-ligation and nested PCR reads through MiXCR, storing one row per CDR3 protein. The data show 120,000 to 150,000 distinct CDR3 sequences, more than 15% seen once. The sample consisted of naive CD4+ T cells from blood. All receptors derive from a human donor in good health.

This clonotype was picked up a small number of times. V usage is TRBV20-1 and J usage is TRBJ2-7; D is uncertain. V was shortened by 3 bases and J by 2 bases, with 8 bases between the two germline ends. This CDR3 spans 12 amino acids. Germline V gene sequence: CDR1 DFQATT, CDR2 SNEGSKA (reference sequence). CDR3 in amino acids: CSASRVPYEQYF. The CDR3 nucleotides are TGCAGTGCTAGCAGAGTCCCCTACGAGCAGTACTTC.

This chain connects TRBV6-5 to TRBJ1-1; D remains ambiguous. Germline CDR1 reads MNHEY; CDR2 reads SVGAGI. The CDR3 has 15 amino acids. Trimming cost V 4 bases and J 0 bases, with 12 bases left between them. For the CDR3, the DNA is TGTGCCAGCAGTTCCCCCCAGGTTATGAACACTGAAGCTTTCTTT. Amino acid sequence: CASSSPQVMNTEAFF.

There are a few counts of this clonotype. CDR3 region: CASSLVSLRTGTTEQYF. CDR3 DNA sequence: TGTGCCAGCAGCTTAGTTTCACTCAGGACGGGGACTACGGAGCAGTACTTC. V gene TRBV7-2 combines with J gene TRBJ2-7; 7 nucleotides match TRBD2. The ends lost 1 base at V and 7 bases at J; junction bases unmatched: 16. This CDR3 region has 17 residues. Germline CDR1 reads SGHTA; CDR2 reads FQGNSA.

The rearrangement joins TRBV5-6 to TRBJ2-4; D is ambiguous. V was pared by 0 bases and J by 0 bases, with 4 bases between. There are 14 residues in the CDR3. Germline assignment: CDR1 SGHDT and CDR2 YYEEEE. CDR3 sequence: CASSLGQAKNIQYF. The CDR3 nucleotides are TGTGCCAGCAGCTTGGGACAAGCCAAAAACATTCAGTACTTC.

This clonotype was seen a few times. The chain combines TRBV10-3 with TRBJ1-5; weak D call: TRBD1 (6 bases). The CDR3 is 15 amino acids. Trimming pared 4 bases from V and 2 bases from J, leaving 12 bases between. Per the germline V gene, CDR1 is ENHRY and CDR2 is SYGVKD. The CDR3 region has the DNA TGTGCCATCAGTGGAGAGGGGGTGGGCAATCAGCCCCAGCATTTT. Translated, it gives CAISGEGVGNQPQHF.

The CDR3 DNA is TGCAGCGGCCGAACCTGGGCAGATACGCAGTATTTT. Its translation: CSGRTWADTQYF. V and J are TRBV29-1 and TRBJ2-3; D uncertain. Trimming pared 7 bases from V and 4 bases from J, leaving 12 bases between. In germline, CDR1 is SQVTM, CDR2 ANQGSEA. The CDR3 extends over 12 amino acids.

The rearrangement links TRBV28 to TRBJ2-1; possibly TRBD2 for D (5 bases). In germline, CDR1 is MDHEN, CDR2 SYDVKM. The CDR3 runs 14 residues. The chain's CDR3 is CTAGGSLSYNEQFF. CDR3 DNA sequence: TGTACGGCAGGAGGCAGCCTCTCCTACAATGAGCAGTTCTTC.

Here the CDR3 DNA reads TGTGCCTGGAACGGTAACTATGGCTACACCTTC. Its protein is CAWNGNYGYTF. The V and J genes are TRBV30 and TRBJ1-2; D call uncertain. Looked up from germline, CDR1 is GTSNPN and CDR2 is SVGIG (reference sequence). The CDR3 covers 11 residues. The V and J ends lost 4 bases and 1 base respectively, with 4 bases between them.

This chain joins TRBV12-5 and TRBJ2-5; 8 positions agree with TRBD2. The V segment lost 3 bases and the J segment 5 bases; nucleotides outside the gene matches: 8. The CDR3 totals 15 residues. Germline CDR1 reads LGHNT; CDR2 reads FRNRAP. The CDR3 DNA reads TGTGCTAGTGGTTTTGCCCCGGGACTAGAGGAGACCCAGTACTTC. It is translated as CASGFAPGLEETQYF.

The sample holds a few counts of this clonotype. This chain links TRBV7-2 with TRBJ1-6; 12 bases match TRBD1. The length of the CDR3 is 17 residues. The junction had 7 bases not matched to a gene; V was cut back by 2 bases and J by 8 bases. CDR1 is SGHTA, CDR2 FQGNSA, per germline. The CDR3 sequence is CASSLHGTGGNYSPLHF. CDR3 sequence (DNA): TGTGCCAGCAGCTTACACGGGACAGGGGGCAATTATTCACCCCTCCACTTT.

This clonotype has ten or more counts. The rearrangement joins TRBV20-1 to TRBJ2-4, with D maybe TRBD2 (6 bases). The ends were cut back, 0 bases at V and 5 bases at J, with 20 bases in the middle. This CDR3 has 17 residues. Germline lookup yields CDR1 DFQATT and CDR2 SNEGSKA (reference sequence). The CDR3 sequence: CSARDRGRAPGENIQYF. The CDR3 coding sequence is TGCAGTGCTAGAGATCGAGGCAGGGCCCCGGGGGAAAACATTCAGTACTTC.

This clonotype came up a few times. This chain joins TRBV28 and TRBJ1-6; D not certain. The CDR3 is 15 residues long. Germline CDR1 and CDR2: MDHEN and SYDVKM. Trimming cost V 7 bases and J 3 bases, with 13 bases left between them. The chain's CDR3 is CASIVASVYNSPLHF. CDR3 in DNA: TGTGCCAGCATCGTCGCCAGTGTCTATAATTCACCCCTCCACTTT. Complete variable domain (other parts from reference TRBV28 and TRBJ1-6): DVKVTQSSRYLVKRTGEKVFLECVQDMDHENMFWYRQDPGLGLRLIYFSYDVKMKEKGDIPEGYSVSREKKERFSLILESASTNQTSMYLCASIVASVYNSPLHFGNGTRLTVT.

The rearrangement links TRBV19 to TRBJ2-6; 10 positions agree with TRBD1. Trimming at V came to 4 bases and at J to 4 bases, leaving 7 bases not matched to a gene. Germline V gene sequence: CDR1 LNHDA, CDR2 SQIVND (reference sequence). The CDR3 runs 17 residues. The CDR3: CASSTRDRGSGANVLTF. The CDR3 DNA sequence: TGTGCCAGTAGTACAAGGGACAGGGGATCCGGGGCCAACGTCCTGACTTTC. The whole variable domain, remainder taken from reference TRBV19 and TRBJ2-6, is DGGITQSPKYLFRKEGQNVTLSCEQNLNHDAMYWYRQDPGQGLRLIYYSQIVNDFQKGDIAEGYSVSREKKESFPLTVTSAQKNPTAFYLCASSTRDRGSGANVLTFGAGSRLTVL.

The DNA of the CDR3 is TGCGCCAGCAGCTCCCTCGTAGGGCGGGAGACCCAGTACTTC. It specifies CASSSLVGRETQYF. The J gene is TRBJ2-5, the V gene TRBV5-1, with D uncertain. Germline CDR1 is SGHRS and CDR2 is YFSETQ. Deletions cut 3 bases from V and 5 bases from J, with 14 bases between. The CDR3 loop spans 14 amino acids.

This chain's CDR3 is CASSLGWLYEQYF. In DNA form, the CDR3 reads TGTGCCAGCAGCTTAGGGTGGTTGTACGAGCAGTACTTC. The rearrangement joins TRBV13 to TRBJ2-7; no clear D gene. V lost 0 bases and J 4 bases, leaving 7 bases between the germline ends. From germline, CDR1 is PRHDT and CDR2 FYEKMQ (reference sequence). The length of the CDR3 is 13 residues.

This clonotype has just a few counts. The V call is TRBV29-1, the J call TRBJ1-1; D ambiguous. V dropped 4 bases and J dropped 0 bases, with 9 bases sitting between them. The CDR3 runs 13 residues. Germline assignment: CDR1 SQVTM and CDR2 ANQGSEA. The CDR3 nucleotides read TGCAGCGTTGTAGTCGTCATGAACACTGAAGCTTTCTTT. This translates into CSVVVVMNTEAFF.

This CDR3 reads CASSLGQLSTDTQYF. As DNA, the CDR3 is TGTGCCAGCAGCTTGGGCCAGCTTAGCACAGATACGCAGTATTTT. The chain couples TRBV7-2 to TRBJ2-3; D uncertain. The CDR3 totals 15 residues. V was trimmed by 3 bases and J by 0 bases, leaving 10 bases between them. Per germline, CDR1 SGHTA and CDR2 FQGNSA.

Points on this clonotype: At one of its ends the junction is not consistent with the germline gene, which may arise from a read error. The genes are TRBV2 and TRBJ2-7; D perhaps matches TRBD1 (6 bases). Germline V CDR1 and CDR2: SNHLY, FYNNEI. The CDR3 contains 11 residues. The DNA for the CDR3 is TGTGCCAGCAGTACCGAGGACAGAAGAATCTTC. Protein product: CASSTEDRRIF.

The rearrangement joins TRBV4-2 to TRBJ2-1, with D possibly TRBD2 on 5 matching bases. Germline-derived CDR1 and CDR2 are LGHNA and YNFKEQ. V lost 2 bases and J 0 bases, leaving 14 bases between the germline ends. The CDR3 spans 17 residues. The DNA of the CDR3 is TGTGCCAGCAGCCAAAGTACCCCCGGAGGCTCCTACAATGAGCAGTTCTTC. This encodes CASSQSTPGGSYNEQFF.

On this clonotype itself: The junction departs from the called germline gene at one end, perhaps through a read error. This chain connects TRBV27 to TRBJ1-5, with TRBD1 matching 8 bases. This CDR3 is 15 amino acids long. CDR1 and CDR2 (germline): MNHEY, SMNVEV (reference sequence). CDR3: CASRPLRTGNQPQNF. Here the CDR3 DNA reads TGTGCCAGCAGACCCCTCAGGACAGGGAATCAGCCCCAGAATTTT.

This clonotype was detected ten times or more. The genes are TRBV20-1 and TRBJ2-1; D unresolved. Germline CDR1 and CDR2: DFQATT and SNEGSKA (reference sequence). The CDR3 has 14 residues. V lost 3 bases to trimming and J lost 0 bases, with 9 bases between them. CDR3: CSASPPSSYNEQFF. The CDR3 region has the DNA TGCAGTGCTAGCCCCCCAAGCTCCTACAATGAGCAGTTCTTC.

This clonotype was seen only a few times. The rearrangement joins TRBV27 to TRBJ2-7; TRBD1 or TRBD2 may be the D gene (5 bases each). The CDR3 is 14 residues long. V was trimmed by 4 bases and J by 2 bases, leaving 12 bases between them. Germline V gene lookup returns CDR1 MNHEY and CDR2 SMNVEV (reference sequence). This CDR3 reads CASSSGPAPYEQYF. CDR3 bases: TGTGCCAGCAGTTCGGGACCCGCACCCTACGAGCAGTACTTC.

The gene calls are TRBV3-1 and TRBJ2-1; no clear D. CDR1 and CDR2 from the germline V gene are LGHDT and YNNKEL (reference sequence). With 1 base removed from V and 5 bases from J, the gap between germline ends came to 3 bases. The CDR3 covers 12 residues. The CDR3 here is CASSQVNNEQFF. In DNA, the CDR3 is TGTGCCAGCAGCCAAGTAAACAATGAGCAGTTCTTC.

The gene calls are TRBV3-1 and TRBJ2-7; D is ambiguous. Germline lookup yields CDR1 LGHDT and CDR2 YNNKEL (reference sequence). This CDR3 is 15 amino acids long. The ends were cut back, 0 bases at V and 5 bases at J, with 14 bases in the middle. The CDR3 nucleotides are TGTGCCAGCAGCCAAGAATCAGGTTGGTCCGACGAGCAGTACTTC. Translated, it gives CASSQESGWSDEQYF.

The V and J genes are TRBV3-1 and TRBJ2-5; 8 bases match TRBD1. Germline lookup yields CDR1 LGHDT and CDR2 YNNKEL (reference sequence). Trimming took 4 bases from V and 2 from J; bases not matched to a gene: 9. CDR3 size: 16 residues. CDR3 DNA sequence: TGTGCCAGCAGCCTAGCAGGACAGGGAAATCAAGAGACCCAGTACTTC. Residues: CASSLAGQGNQETQYF.

The chain carries TRBV2 and TRBJ2-5, with no clear D. CDR1 is SNHLY and CDR2 is FYNNEI in the germline V gene. Trimming removed 9 bases from V and 4 bases from J, with 3 bases in between. The CDR3 is made up of 9 amino acids. This chain's CDR3 is CASGETQYF. DNA of the CDR3: TGTGCCAGTGGAGAGACCCAGTACTTC.

The rearrangement uses TRBV20-1 and TRBJ1-4, with 9 bases identical to TRBD1. V was pared by 1 base and J by 0 bases, with 3 bases of the junction left unmatched. CDR1 and CDR2 from the germline V gene are DFQATT and SNEGSKA (reference sequence). CDR3 length equals 16 residues. Here the CDR3 reads CSARGGQGTTNEKLFF. In nucleotides, the CDR3 is TGCAGTGCTAGAGGGGGACAGGGAACAACTAATGAAAAACTGTTTTTT.

The chain joins TRBV28 to TRBJ2-7, with D perhaps matching TRBD2 (6 bases). The germline CDR1 and CDR2 sequences are MDHEN and SYDVKM. The CDR3 length is 16 residues. The V end lost 3 bases, the J end lost 3 bases, and 18 bases lay between the germline ends. The CDR3, as DNA: TGTGCCAGCAGTTTTAATATCCCTGGCGGGAACTACGAGCAGTACTTC. Encoded protein: CASSFNIPGGNYEQYF.

This sequence joins TRBV5-1 and TRBJ1-1; D not resolved. The CDR3 spans 13 residues. Germline-derived CDR1 and CDR2 are SGHRS and YFSETQ. V was clipped by 0 bases and J by 3 bases, with 6 bases between them. The CDR3 loop is CASSLERDTEAFF. DNA of the CDR3: TGCGCCAGCAGCTTGGAGAGGGACACTGAAGCTTTCTTT.